The rows below give T cell receptor beta chains drawn from one sample of a study of cytomegalovirus exposure and HLA in healthy donors. Only in-frame clones appear in the TCRdb table, and some are missing; sequencing was by immunoSEQ multiplex PCR. The table has 150,000 to 200,000 clones, roughly 78% seen once. Material for sequencing was PBMCs. These receptors came from a woman aged 50 to 60 in good health and CMV-seropositive. Each CDR3 is given with its conserved first and last residue. A D gene is named only where the DNA matches it firmly. Where a row states a size, it is once, few, many or the class of an expanded clone; other rows omit it.

>TRBV6-5|-|-|TRBJ2-5
TGTGCCAGCAGTGACTCGGGCGCCGGGGGAGAGACCCAGTACTTC
CASSDSGAGGETQYF
>TRBV7-9|-|TRBD2|TRBJ2-3
TGTTCCAGCAGCCTAGAACGGGCTAGCGGGGGGCCAAGCACAGATACGCAGTATTTT
CSSSLERASGGPSTDTQYF
>TRBV7-8|-|-|TRBJ2-2
TGTGCCAGCAGCTTACCCAGGGTGTCGAACACCGGGGAGCTGTTTTTT
CASSLPRVSNTGELFF
>TRBV5-6|-|-|TRBJ1-1
TGTGCCAGCAGCTTCGGCAGGACTGAAGCTTTCTTT
CASSFGRTEAFF
>TRBV11-2|-|-|TRBJ1-2
TGTGCCAGCAGCTTGTACTTATCTAACTATGGCTACACCTTC
CASSLYLSNYGYTF
>TRBV11-2|-|-|TRBJ2-7
TGTGCCAGCAGCGTATCTTGGGCAGACAACTACGAGCAGTACTTC
CASSVSWADNYEQYF
>TRBV6-6|-|-|TRBJ1-2
TGTGCCAGCACCAGAGGTGGCGATGGCGGCTACACCTTC
CASTRGGDGGYTF
>TRBV5-6|-|-|TRBJ2-5
TGTGCCAGCAGCCCGGACACTCAAGAGACCCAGTACTTC
CASSPDTQETQYF
>TRBV7-2|-|-|TRBJ2-5
TGTGCCAGCAGCCCTTGGGGCCAGGGGGAGACCCAGTACTTC
CASSPWGQGETQYF
>TRBV5-4|once|TRBD1|TRBJ1-3
TGTGCCAGCAGTATACAGGGGGCTTACCGAAACACCATATATTTT
CASSIQGAYRNTIYF
>TRBV11-2|-|-|TRBJ1-1
TGTGCCAGCAGCTTAGATCCGATTACGGGTAAAGTGGATCCTGGGGCTTTCTTT
CASSLDPITGKVDPGAFF
>TRBV7-9|-|TRBD1|TRBJ2-7
TGTGCCAGCAGCCTACAGACAGGGGGCTCATACGAGCAGTACTTC
CASSLQTGGSYEQYF
>TRBV6-1|-|-|TRBJ1-5
TGTGCCAGCAGTGAGTGGCCGGGGTCCAATCAGCCCCAGCATTTT
CASSEWPGSNQPQHF
>TRBV27|-|-|TRBJ2-1
TGTGCCAGCTTTGCGGTTCCCCGGGAGCAGTTCTTC
CASFAVPREQFF
>TRBV15|-|-|TRBJ1-2
TGTGCCACCAGCAGAGCTACAGGGACCTATGGCTACACCTTC
CATSRATGTYGYTF
>TRBV10-2|-|TRBD1|TRBJ2-7
TGCGCCAGCAGTTTGGGGGGGACAGGGCACGAGCAGTACTTC
CASSLGGTGHEQYF
>TRBV4-1|-|TRBD1|TRBJ2-5
TGCGCCAGCAGCCAAGGTGGGCAGGGGGCTTGGAGGGCGAAGTACCAAGAGACCCAGTACTTC
CASSQGGQGAWRAKYQETQYF
>TRBV4-2|-|TRBD1|TRBJ2-7
TGTGCCAGCAGCCAAACCCCGGGACAGCAAGCTTCCTACGAGCAGTACTTC
CASSQTPGQQASYEQYF
>TRBV29-1|-|-|TRBJ2-3
TGCAGCTCCGGCGGTGTGATCACAGATACGCAGTATTTT
CSSGGVITDTQYF
>TRBV29-1|-|-|TRBJ1-2
TGCAGCGTTGTGGAGGGCGCGGTTTTTTATGGCTACACCTTC
CSVVEGAVFYGYTF
>TRBV6-5|few|-|TRBJ1-4
TGTGCCAGCAGTTACCTTTCGGTCCCAAATGAAAAACTGTTTTTT
CASSYLSVPNEKLFF
>TRBV7-8|-|-|TRBJ2-3
TGTGCCAGCAGCCCAGGGCAAGGAGCAGATACGCAGTATTTT
CASSPGQGADTQYF
>TRBV27|-|TRBD2|TRBJ2-5
TGTGCCAGCCTTCCGCGTTGGGGAGGGATGGGGACCCAGTACTTC
CASLPRWGGMGTQYF
>TRBV28|-|TRBD2|TRBJ2-7
TGTGCCAGCAGTTCGAGGACTAGAAATTACTACGAGCAGTACTTC
CASSSRTRNYYEQYF
>TRBV6-5|-|-|TRBJ2-7
TGTGCCAGCAGTACTCCCGACAGGTACGAGCAGTACTTC
CASSTPDRYEQYF
>TRBV7-9|-|TRBD1|TRBJ1-2
TGTGCCAGCAGCTTAGCGTTCGGACAGGGTAGAGGCTACACCTTC
CASSLAFGQGRGYTF
>TRBV7-9|few|-|TRBJ1-6
TGTGCCAGCAGTAGGGAGGTAGTTAATTCACCCCTCCACTTT
CASSREVVNSPLHF
>TRBV18|-|-|TRBJ2-7
TGTGCCAGCTCACCGCAGGGTGCCGATTTCTACGAGCAGTACTTC
CASSPQGADFYEQYF
>TRBV11-1|-|TRBD2|TRBJ2-1
TGTGCCAGCAGCCTCGGTAGCGGGGGGGTTCTTGAGCAGTTCTTC
CASSLGSGGVLEQFF
>TRBV11-2|-|-|TRBJ2-5
TGTGCCAGCAGCTTGTTCCCGACAGGTTACCAAGAGACCCAGTACTTC
CASSLFPTGYQETQYF
>TRBV5-5|-|TRBD1|TRBJ1-5
TGTGCCAGCAGCCCTGGGACAGGGAATCAGCCCCAGCATTTT
CASSPGTGNQPQHF
>TRBV15|-|-|TRBJ2-3
TGTGCCACCAGCAGAGTATCGGGGGGCGCAGATACGCAGTATTTT
CATSRVSGGADTQYF
>TRBV7-8|-|-|TRBJ2-7
TGTGCCAGCAGCTTAGTGGCGTCCGGGGAGCAGTACTTC
CASSLVASGEQYF
>TRBV5-1|-|TRBD1|TRBJ1-2
TGCGCCAGCTCCGCCGGGACAGGGGGAAGTGGCTACACCTTC
CASSAGTGGSGYTF
>TRBV6-5|-|-|TRBJ1-5
TGTGCCAGCGGACTGGTTGGCAATCAGCCCCAGCATTTT
CASGLVGNQPQHF